This T cell receptor (beta chain) was recovered during a study of cytomegalovirus exposure and HLA in healthy donors. In the PCR, 60 Vbeta and 13 Jbeta primers were used. The assay was immunoSEQ multiplex PCR, and TCRdb's table has in-frame clones only and misses some. Of about 52,000 clones in the sample, approximately 73% were seen once. Looked up from germline, CDR1 is MNHNS and CDR2 is SASEGT. Trimming stripped 4 bases from V and 0 bases from J, with 10 bases between. The CDR3 sequence is 14 residues long. The clonotype was recovered from a young man in good health and CMV-seronegative. The sample consisted of PBMCs. The rearrangement uses TRBV6-1 and TRBJ2-7; D is unresolved. The CDR3 reads CASSVGQISYEQYF. The CDR3 nucleotides are TGTGCCAGCAGTGTTGGGCAGATCTCCTACGAGCAGTACTTC.